Shown below are 22 T cell receptor beta chains from a single sample sequenced in a study of cytomegalovirus exposure and HLA in healthy donors. PCR involved 60 Vbeta and 13 Jbeta primers. Sequencing was performed with immunoSEQ multiplex PCR; in TCRdb, only in-frame clones are kept and a portion is missing. The profile shows 190,000 or so clones, roughly 78% of them singletons. The sample consisted of PBMCs. Receptors originate from a boy between 5 and 17 years old in good health and CMV-seronegative.

The chain joins TRBV5-6 to TRBJ2-5, with 9 positions matching TRBD2. The junction had 9 bases not matched to a gene; V was cut back by 1 base and J by 5 bases. The CDR3 contains 16 residues. In germline, CDR1 is SGHDT, CDR2 YYEEEE. The chain's CDR3 is CASSLFLAGGPETQYF. The DNA of the CDR3 is TGTGCCAGCAGCTTGTTCCTTGCGGGGGGGCCTGAGACCCAGTACTTC. The entire variable domain, with the rest obtained from reference TRBV5-6 and TRBJ2-5, is as follows: DAGVTQSPTHLIKTRGQQVTLRCSPKSGHDTVSWYQQALGQGPQFIFQYYEEEERQRGNFPDRFSGHQFPNYSSELNVNALLLGDSALYLCASSLFLAGGPETQYFGPGTRLLVL.

This clone was found once. The chain employs TRBV6-5 and TRBJ1-1, with unresolved D. The V end was cut by 2 bases, the J end by 3 bases, with 10 bases between. This CDR3 has 14 residues. Germline CDR1 MNHEY, CDR2 SVGAGI. CDR3 nucleotides: TGTGCCAGCAGTTACAACCGGGGATACACTGAAGCTTTCTTT. Amino acids: CASSYNRGYTEAFF.

This rearrangement joins TRBV13 to TRBJ1-5; D perhaps matches TRBD1 (6 bases). V lost 5 bases and J 5 bases, leaving 13 bases between the germline ends. Germline V gives CDR1 PRHDT, CDR2 FYEKMQ (reference sequence). This CDR3 contains 14 residues. The CDR3 sequence is CASSLQGIDQPQHF. The CDR3 DNA reads TGTGCCAGCAGCCTACAGGGTATCGATCAGCCCCAGCATTTT.

The rearrangement links TRBV7-6 to TRBJ2-3; 7 positions match TRBD1. Germline trimming cut 3 bases from V and 1 base from J; bases unmatched to any gene: 1. Germline CDR1 reads SGHVS; CDR2 reads FNYEAQ. The CDR3 consists of 14 residues. The CDR3 protein is CASSLRGRTDTQYF. The CDR3 region has the DNA TGTGCCAGCAGCTTGAGGGGGCGCACAGATACGCAGTATTTT.

V is TRBV7-9 and J is TRBJ2-3; D gene uncertain. V lost 4 bases, J lost 4 bases, and 9 bases lay in between. The CDR3 is made up of 13 amino acids. Germline CDR1 and CDR2: SEHNR and FQNEAQ (reference sequence). CDR3 coding DNA: TGTGCCAGCAGCTACTCTCAGGCAGATACGCAGTATTTT. As protein: CASSYSQADTQYF.

The chain links TRBV30 to TRBJ1-5, with a possible D match to TRBD1 (5 bases). The germline V gene has CDR1 GTSNPN and CDR2 SVGIG (reference sequence). This CDR3 region has 13 residues. With 4 bases removed from V and 2 bases from J, the gap between germline ends came to 9 bases. The CDR3 bases are TGTGCCTGGACCCGGGGGGGCAATCAGCCCCAGCATTTT. This translates into CAWTRGGNQPQHF.

This chain joins TRBV5-4 and TRBJ2-5; 11 bases align to TRBD2. This CDR3 has 15 amino acids. CDR1 SGHNT and CDR2 YYREEE come from the germline V gene (reference sequence). Unmatched junction bases numbered 9, after V lost 0 bases and J lost 11 bases. CDR3: CASSLELAGEQEQYF. The CDR3 bases are TGTGCCAGCAGCTTGGAACTAGCGGGAGAGCAAGAGCAGTACTTC.

This clone was recorded only once. The chain couples TRBV11-2 to TRBJ1-1; D perhaps matches TRBD1 (6 bases). The CDR3 totals 17 residues. Per the germline V gene, CDR1 is SGHAT and CDR2 is FQNNGV. Trimming shortened V by 1 base and J by 0 bases, and 15 bases separated the two germline ends. The CDR3 DNA reads as TGTGCCAGCAGCTTAGGATATATGACAGGCATGAACACTGAAGCTTTCTTT. It codes for CASSLGYMTGMNTEAFF. The full variable domain, rest sourced from reference TRBV11-2 and TRBJ1-1, is EAGVAQSPRYKIIEKRQSVAFWCNPISGHATLYWYQQILGQGPKLLIQFQNNGVVDDSQLPKDRFSAERLKGVDSTLKIQPAKLEDSAVYLCASSLGYMTGMNTEAFFGQGTRLTVV.

The rearrangement links TRBV5-1 to TRBJ2-7; TRBD1 is a possible D gene (6 bases). V was shortened by 4 bases and J by 2 bases, with 13 bases between the two germline ends. Germline CDR1 reads SGHRS; CDR2 reads YFSETQ. The CDR3 spans 14 residues. CDR3: CASSLDRNAYEQYF. DNA of the CDR3: TGCGCCAGCAGCCTTGACAGGAACGCCTACGAGCAGTACTTC.

This clone has just one count. The chain joins TRBV5-4 to TRBJ2-5; TRBD2 is a possible D gene (6 bases). V lost 0 bases and J lost 5, with 14 bases in between. There are 15 residues in the CDR3. Germline assignment: CDR1 SGHNT and CDR2 YYREEE (reference sequence). Here the CDR3 reads CASSLGRGTQETQYF. The CDR3 DNA reads TGTGCCAGCAGCTTGGGGCGGGGTACACAGGAGACCCAGTACTTC.

The sample holds one count of this clone. The chain is built from TRBV19 and TRBJ2-5, with TRBD2 matching 11 bases. The CDR3 totals 13 residues. Germline loops: CDR1 LNHDA, CDR2 SQIVND (reference sequence). After removal of 9 bases from V and 4 bases from J, the junction contained 4 bases not matched to a gene. The CDR3 region is CASRSGGAETQYF. In nucleotides, the CDR3 is TGTGCCAGCCGTAGCGGGGGGGCAGAGACCCAGTACTTC.

The chain recombines TRBV7-9 with TRBJ2-7; TRBD2 aligns across 11 bases. V lost 5 bases, J lost 3 bases, and 6 bases stayed unmatched. The CDR3 extends over 15 amino acids. The V gene's germline CDR1 is SEHNR and CDR2 FQNEAQ (reference sequence). The CDR3 spells CASSPALAGGYEQYF. The CDR3 DNA follows: TGTGCCAGCAGCCCCGCCCTAGCGGGGGGCTACGAGCAGTACTTC.

The genes are TRBV5-6 and TRBJ2-2; possible D gene TRBD1, 6 bases. This CDR3 comprises 15 residues. Trimming took off 5 bases at V and 3 bases at J, with 14 bases between the two ends. Germline V lookup: CDR1 SGHDT, CDR2 YYEEEE. CDR3 in amino acids: CASSGDTIYTGELFF. CDR3 bases: TGTGCCAGCAGTGGGGACACCATCTACACCGGGGAGCTGTTTTTT. Complete variable domain (other parts from reference TRBV5-6 and TRBJ2-2): DAGVTQSPTHLIKTRGQQVTLRCSPKSGHDTVSWYQQALGQGPQFIFQYYEEEERQRGNFPDRFSGHQFPNYSSELNVNALLLGDSALYLCASSGDTIYTGELFFGEGSRLTVL.

The chain couples TRBV7-9 to TRBJ1-2; 7 bases line up with TRBD1. The germline gives CDR1 SEHNR, CDR2 FQNEAQ (reference sequence). The CDR3 has 14 amino acids. V lost 0 bases, J lost 7 bases, and 5 bases stayed unmatched. CDR3 coding DNA: TGTGCCAGCAGCTTAGCAGGGGGCATGGGTGGCTACACCTTC. It encodes CASSLAGGMGGYTF.

This rearrangement joins TRBV5-5 to TRBJ1-6, with a possible D match to TRBD1 (5 bases). Looked up from germline, CDR1 is SGHKS and CDR2 is YYEKEE (reference sequence). Trimming took off 0 bases at V and 9 bases at J, with 13 bases between the two ends. This CDR3 is built from 15 residues. CDR3 sequence: CASSLVGAEVSPLHF. CDR3 nucleotide sequence: TGTGCCAGCAGCTTGGTTGGGGCTGAAGTTTCACCCCTCCACTTT.

The rearrangement links TRBV4-1 to TRBJ2-7; 10 bases fit TRBD1. The CDR3 spans 14 residues. V shed 5 bases, J shed 3 bases, and the junction held 4 bases outside the gene matches. Germline lookup yields CDR1 MGHRA and CDR2 YSYEKL. CDR3 loop: CASSVRDRGYEQYF. For the CDR3, the DNA is TGCGCCAGCAGCGTCCGGGACAGGGGCTACGAGCAGTACTTC.

The table lists this clone with a count of one. This rearrangement joins TRBV11-3 to TRBJ2-1; D is unresolved. The germline V and J ends were trimmed by 5 bases and 4 bases, with 15 bases remaining between them. Germline CDR1 reads SGHNT; CDR2 reads YENEEA. The CDR3 spans 15 residues. The CDR3 DNA is TGTGCCAGCAGCCGCGGTTCTGCGCCGTACAATGAGCAGTTCTTC. It yields the protein CASSRGSAPYNEQFF.

The V and J genes are TRBV29-1 and TRBJ2-7; TRBD2 might be the D (5 bases). In germline, CDR1 is SQVTM, CDR2 ANQGSEA. V lost 4 bases, J lost 3 bases, and 10 bases lay in between. The CDR3 length is 12 residues. CDR3 DNA: TGCAGCGTTGGCCCGGGGTTCTACGAGCAGTACTTC. The encoded protein is CSVGPGFYEQYF.

The genes are TRBV9 and TRBJ2-1; possible D gene TRBD2, 6 bases. There are 15 residues in the CDR3. CDR1 is SGDLS, CDR2 YYNGEE, per germline. Trimming cost V 3 bases and J 1 base, with 11 bases left between them. CDR3 sequence (DNA): TGTGCCAGCAGCGGGAGGGACCTGTCCTACAATGAGCAGTTCTTC. Translation: CASSGRDLSYNEQFF.

The CDR3 spells CASSSVTERGTEAFF. As DNA, the CDR3 is TGTGCCAGCAGTTCCGTGACCGAGAGGGGGACTGAAGCTTTCTTT. V usage is TRBV6-5 and J usage is TRBJ1-1; TRBD1 is a possible D gene (6 bases). Germline V gene sequence: CDR1 MNHEY, CDR2 SVGAGI. There are 15 residues in the CDR3. Trimming stripped 4 bases from V and 5 bases from J, with 17 bases between.

This CDR3 is CASSIGGPPLGQPQHF. The CDR3 DNA follows: TGTGCCAGTAGTATCGGGGGGCCCCCCTTGGGTCAGCCCCAGCATTTT. The chain carries TRBV19 and TRBJ1-5; possible D gene TRBD1, 6 bases. V lost 3 bases to trimming and J lost 6 bases, with 18 bases between them. The CDR3 covers 16 residues. Germline assignment: CDR1 LNHDA and CDR2 SQIVND (reference sequence). The variable domain in full, with the rest retrieved from reference TRBV19 and TRBJ1-5, is DGGITQSPKYLFRKEGQNVTLSCEQNLNHDAMYWYRQDPGQGLRLIYYSQIVNDFQKGDIAEGYSVSREKKESFPLTVTSAQKNPTAFYLCASSIGGPPLGQPQHFGDGTRLSIL.

The V gene is TRBV19, the J gene TRBJ1-2; TRBD1 matches 9 bases. Trimming at V came to 1 base and at J to 12 bases, leaving 12 bases not matched to a gene. This CDR3 region has 15 residues. Germline V lookup: CDR1 LNHDA, CDR2 SQIVND (reference sequence). The DNA of the CDR3 is TGTGCCAGTAGTATAGGAGGGACAGGGCAAAGAAAGGACACCTTC. This codes for CASSIGGTGQRKDTF.